The present entry profiles one T cell receptor beta chain with its context. Antigen: not known. Use of 60 Vbeta and 13 Jbeta primers characterized the PCR. Method: immunoSEQ multiplex PCR; TCRdb's copy keeps in-frame clones and lacks some. Found here are some 200,000 clones, around 75% of them singletons; the top ten hold over 5.5%. This specimen comes from a study of cytomegalovirus exposure and HLA in healthy donors. Study results and caveats: Sequencing likely produced, as an artifact, a cluster of highly shared sequence variants. TCR beta chain V- and J-gene trimming was linked, in a later analysis, to a missense variant in DCLRE1C. Using the classifier, cytomegalovirus status was reportedly diagnosed with high specificity and sensitivity.

The CDR3 is 16 amino acids. The germline CDR1 and CDR2 sequences are MGHDK and SYGVNS. V lost 6 bases, J lost 2 bases, and 17 bases lay in between. Healthy bone marrow donors made up the donors. The genes are TRBV25-1 and TRBJ1-5; maybe TRBD1 (5 bases). The sample comprised PBMCs. The sequence came from a man in his forties in good health and CMV-seropositive. CDR3 loop: CASSQGRQSGNQPQHF. CDR3 nucleotide sequence: TGTGCCAGCAGCCAGGGTCGGCAATCGGGCAATCAGCCCCAGCATTTT.